This TCR beta chain was profiled in a study of T cell responses to AZD1222 COVID-19 vaccine. The study, taken as a whole, reports: Just a handful of AZD1222 recipients tested seropositive at baseline. Donors, mostly white British, included more females; clonal diversity was possibly underestimated.

Libraries were prepared by immunoSEQ multiplex PCR; TCRdb keeps only in-frame clonotypes and omits some of them. The sample holds tens of thousands of clones, approximately 90% seen once. The V gene's germline CDR1 is LNHDA and CDR2 SQIVND (reference sequence). The CDR3 sequence is 14 residues long. The V gene lost 5 bases and the J gene lost 1 base, with 8 bases spanning the gap. In the case of this clone: Antigen: not known.

The sample here was peripheral blood, taken 28 days after the second AZD1222 dose. The chain couples TRBV19 to TRBJ2-2, with D uncertain. This TCR was recovered from an adult who received the AZD1222 COVID-19 vaccine. CDR3 sequence (DNA): TGTGCCAGTAGTGCAACGGTGAACACCGGGGAGCTGTTTTTT. Translating gives CASSATVNTGELFF.